Shown below are 19 T cell receptor beta chains from a single sample sequenced in a study of CD8 T cells in Susac syndrome. RNA in amounts of roughly 0.5 to 1 ug was reverse transcribed with random hexamers. MiXCR was run by TCRdb on the immunoSEQ multiplex PCR reads, yielding one entry per CDR3 protein. Of approximately 100,000 distinct CDR3 sequences listed, about 96% were seen once; the top ten hold 0.096%. The sequencing sample was made of CD4+ T cells from PBMCs. These receptors originate from a human donor in good health.

This chain uses TRBV6-5 with TRBJ2-3; the match to TRBD2 covers 8 bases. The CDR3 runs to 15 residues. V shed 6 bases and J 4 bases; nucleotides not matched to a gene: 9. Germline assignment: CDR1 MNHEY and CDR2 SVGAGI. The CDR3 spells CASRGTRGRSDTQYF. The CDR3 nucleotides are TGTGCCAGCAGGGGAACTCGCGGGAGGTCAGATACGCAGTATTTT.

The genes are TRBV29-1 and TRBJ2-3; D remains unclear. Trimming stripped 6 bases from V and 5 bases from J, with 15 bases between. The CDR3 contains 13 residues. Germline V gene lookup returns CDR1 SQVTM and CDR2 ANQGSEA. The CDR3 nucleotides are TGCAGCGTCAAAGGGCGTTTGGGAGATACGCAGTATTTT. It specifies CSVKGRLGDTQYF.

The chain joins TRBV2 to TRBJ2-3; either TRBD1 or TRBD2 may supply D (6 bases each). Germline V gives CDR1 SNHLY, CDR2 FYNNEI. V dropped 6 bases and J dropped 3 bases, with 10 bases sitting between them. This CDR3 is 13 amino acids long. The CDR3 DNA sequence: TGTGCCAGCAGAACAGGGACTACAGATACGCAGTATTTT. Its translation is CASRTGTTDTQYF.

The V gene is TRBV2, the J gene TRBJ2-5, with a possible D match to TRBD2 (6 bases). The CDR3 length is 15 residues. The V gene's germline CDR1 is SNHLY and CDR2 FYNNEI. The V gene lost 4 bases and the J gene lost 4 bases, with 16 bases spanning the gap. As DNA, the CDR3 is TGTGCCAGCAGTGGGGACTCCAATCGGGGAGAGACCCAGTACTTC. Translating gives CASSGDSNRGETQYF.

The CDR3 here is CSAGQDSYEQYF. Written as DNA, the CDR3 is TGCAGCGCCGGACAGGACTCCTACGAGCAGTACTTC. The V call is TRBV20-1, the J call TRBJ2-7, with 7 bases identical to TRBD1. CDR1 DFQATT and CDR2 SNEGSKA come from the germline V gene (reference sequence). The CDR3 has 12 amino acids.

The chain uses TRBV19 and TRBJ1-2; no clear D. From germline, CDR1 is LNHDA and CDR2 SQIVND (reference sequence). The CDR3 length is 13 residues. V was trimmed by 7 bases and J by 6 bases, leaving 15 bases between them. DNA for the CDR3: TGTGCCAGTACCAACGCGGGTCGGGATGGCTACACCTTC. It encodes CASTNAGRDGYTF.

V and J are TRBV7-9 and TRBJ1-2, with 9 positions matching TRBD1. There are 16 residues in the CDR3. V shed 1 base, J shed 4 bases, and the junction held 7 bases outside the gene matches. Germline V gene sequence: CDR1 SEHNR, CDR2 FQNEAQ (reference sequence). This CDR3 reads CASSLGWDRVPYGYTF. As DNA, the CDR3 is TGTGCCAGCAGCTTAGGGTGGGACAGGGTCCCCTATGGCTACACCTTC.

The chain links TRBV5-4 to TRBJ2-5; TRBD2 matches 9 bases. J was trimmed by 1 base and V by 3 bases; bases with no gene match: 4. Germline CDR1 reads SGHNT; CDR2 reads YYREEE (reference sequence). The CDR3 sequence is 15 residues long. This CDR3 is CASSSTSGVQETQYF. CDR3 coding DNA: TGTGCCAGCAGCTCGACTAGCGGAGTCCAAGAGACCCAGTACTTC.

The CDR3 spells CASTLTVNTGELFF. For the CDR3, the DNA is TGTGCCAGCACCCTAACAGTAAACACCGGGGAGCTGTTTTTT. The chain has TRBV28 and TRBJ2-2; D uncertain. Germline V CDR1 and CDR2: MDHEN, SYDVKM. The CDR3 length is 14 residues. Trimming took 7 bases from V and 2 from J, leaving 11 bases between them. The variable domain in full, with the rest retrieved from reference TRBV28 and TRBJ2-2, is DVKVTQSSRYLVKRTGEKVFLECVQDMDHENMFWYRQDPGLGLRLIYFSYDVKMKEKGDIPEGYSVSREKKERFSLILESASTNQTSMYLCASTLTVNTGELFFGEGSRLTVL.

The chain uses TRBV2 and TRBJ2-7, with TRBD1 as a possible D gene (6 bases). V dropped 6 bases and J dropped 2 bases, with 14 bases sitting between them. The CDR3 contains 14 residues. The germline CDR1 and CDR2 sequences are SNHLY and FYNNEI. The CDR3 bases are TGTGCCAGCAGAGCAACAGGGCTTACCTACGAGCAGTACTTC. Protein: CASRATGLTYEQYF.

This clonotype was picked up one time. The V and J genes are TRBV4-3 and TRBJ2-7, with a tentative D call TRBD1 (5 bases). Trimming shortened V by 0 bases and J by 1 base, and 10 bases separated the two germline ends. CDR3 length equals 15 residues. CDR1 LGHNA and CDR2 YSLEER come from the germline V gene. CDR3 in amino acids: CASSQEGQGSYEQYF. CDR3 DNA sequence: TGCGCCAGCAGCCAAGAAGGCCAGGGATCCTACGAGCAGTACTTC.

V usage is TRBV12-5 and J usage is TRBJ2-6; D gene ambiguous. Deletions cut 1 base from V and 2 bases from J, with 0 bases between. CDR3 length equals 13 residues. CDR1 LGHNT and CDR2 FRNRAP come from the germline V gene. CDR3 in DNA: TGTGCTAGTGGTTTGGCTGGGGCCAACGTCCTGACTTTC. Amino acid sequence: CASGLAGANVLTF.

The chain has TRBV29-1 and TRBJ1-2; a weak D match, TRBD1 (5 bases). Per the germline V gene, CDR1 is SQVTM and CDR2 is ANQGSEA. The CDR3 length is 12 residues. The V end was cut by 4 bases, the J end by 2 bases, with 8 bases between. This CDR3 reads CSVGSGNYGYTF. The CDR3 bases are TGCAGCGTTGGATCAGGGAACTATGGCTACACCTTC.

J is TRBJ2-5 and V is TRBV28; 11 bases are a match to TRBD1. Germline CDR1 MDHEN, CDR2 SYDVKM. V trimming: 1 base; J trimming: 4 bases; junction bases outside the gene matches: 2. There are 15 residues in the CDR3. Here the CDR3 reads CASSLSDRGRETQYF. CDR3 sequence (DNA): TGTGCCAGCAGTTTATCGGACAGGGGGCGAGAGACCCAGTACTTC.

The genes are TRBV5-6 and TRBJ2-3; TRBD1 matches 9 bases. V trimming: 4 bases; J trimming: 5 bases; junction bases outside the gene matches: 11. Germline V lookup: CDR1 SGHDT, CDR2 YYEEEE. The CDR3 has 16 residues. In DNA form, the CDR3 reads TGTGCCAGCAGCAAAGAGGGACAGGGACCTGGAGATACGCAGTATTTT. Translating gives CASSKEGQGPGDTQYF.

CDR3 DNA: TGCGCCAGCAGCGCCGGGACAGGGGTAGGTGAAGCTTTCTTT. The encoded protein is CASSAGTGVGEAFF. This sequence joins TRBV5-1 and TRBJ1-1, with 10 bases aligning to TRBD1. The CDR3 has 14 residues. Per germline, CDR1 SGHRS and CDR2 YFSETQ. The trim removed 4 bases at V and 7 bases at J, leaving 7 bases unmatched. The full variable domain, with the rest looked up from reference TRBV5-1 and TRBJ1-1, is KAGVTQTPRYLIKTRGQQVTLSCSPISGHRSVSWYQQTPGQGLQFLFEYFSETQRNKGNFPGRFSGRQFSNSRSEMNVSTLELGDSALYLCASSAGTGVGEAFFGQGTRLTVV.

The gene calls are TRBV24-1 and TRBJ2-2; D uncertain. The CDR3 runs 12 residues. Looked up from germline, CDR1 is KGHDR and CDR2 is SFDVKD. With 3 bases removed from V and 7 bases from J, the gap between germline ends came to 5 bases. The CDR3 DNA is TGTGCCACCAGTGATCGGTTCGGGGAGCTGTTTTTT. Translated: CATSDRFGELFF.

The chain joins TRBV29-1 to TRBJ2-7; 7 bases are a match to TRBD1. The CDR3 has 12 residues. The V segment lost 5 bases and the J segment 5 bases; nucleotides outside the gene matches: 6. The germline CDR1 and CDR2 sequences are SQVTM and ANQGSEA. As DNA, the CDR3 is TGCAGCGTTTCGACAGGGACCCACGAGCAGTACTTC. Protein product: CSVSTGTHEQYF.

This rearrangement joins TRBV7-2 to TRBJ2-4; 12 nucleotides match TRBD2. From germline, CDR1 is SGHTA and CDR2 FQGNSA. This CDR3 spans 16 amino acids. J gave up 3 bases and V 5 bases, and 5 bases lay outside the gene matches. The CDR3 coding sequence is TGTGCCAGCAGCGAGACTAGCGGGAGTGTCAAAAACATTCAGTACTTC. Translation: CASSETSGSVKNIQYF.